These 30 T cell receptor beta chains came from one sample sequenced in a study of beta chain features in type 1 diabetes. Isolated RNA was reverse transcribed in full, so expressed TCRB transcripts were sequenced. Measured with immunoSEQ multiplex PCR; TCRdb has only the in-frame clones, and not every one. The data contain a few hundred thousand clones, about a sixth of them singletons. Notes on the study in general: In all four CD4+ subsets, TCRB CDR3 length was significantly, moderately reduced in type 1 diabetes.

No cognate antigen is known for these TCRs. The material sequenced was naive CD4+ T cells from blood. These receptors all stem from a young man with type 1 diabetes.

The DNA for the CDR3 is TGTGCCAGCAGCTTACAGACCCAAGAGACCCAGTACTTC. Its protein product is CASSLQTQETQYF. The rearrangement links TRBV7-3 to TRBJ2-5, with D unresolved. Germline loops: CDR1 SGHTA, CDR2 FQGTGA. This CDR3 comprises 13 residues. Trimming left V 2 bases short and J 1 base short, with 5 bases between.

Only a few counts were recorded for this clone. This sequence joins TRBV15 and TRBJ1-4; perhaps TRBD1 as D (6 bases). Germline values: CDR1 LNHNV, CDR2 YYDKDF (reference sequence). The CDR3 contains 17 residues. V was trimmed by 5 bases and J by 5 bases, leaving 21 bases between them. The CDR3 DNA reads TGTGCCACCAGCCGGAGAGCGGGGGCCGGTGCAAATGAAAAACTGTTTTTT. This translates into CATSRRAGAGANEKLFF.

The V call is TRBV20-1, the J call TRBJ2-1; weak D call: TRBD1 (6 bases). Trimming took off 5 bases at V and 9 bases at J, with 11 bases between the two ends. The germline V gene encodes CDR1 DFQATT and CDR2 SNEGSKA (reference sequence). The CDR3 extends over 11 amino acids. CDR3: CSALRGSEQFF. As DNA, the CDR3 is TGCAGTGCTCTCAGGGGAAGTGAGCAGTTCTTC.

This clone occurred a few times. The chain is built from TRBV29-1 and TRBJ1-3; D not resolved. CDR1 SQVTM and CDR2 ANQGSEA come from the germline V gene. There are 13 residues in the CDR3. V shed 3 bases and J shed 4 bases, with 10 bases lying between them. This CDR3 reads CSVDPGAGNTIYF. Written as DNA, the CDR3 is TGCAGCGTTGATCCGGGCGCCGGAAACACCATATATTTT.

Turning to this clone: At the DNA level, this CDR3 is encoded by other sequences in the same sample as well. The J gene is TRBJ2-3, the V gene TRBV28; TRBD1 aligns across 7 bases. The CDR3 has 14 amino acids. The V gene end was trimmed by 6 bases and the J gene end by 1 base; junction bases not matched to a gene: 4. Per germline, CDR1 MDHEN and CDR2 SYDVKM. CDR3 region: CASSSGQGTDTQYF. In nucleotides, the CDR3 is TGTGCCAGCAGCTCCGGACAGGGCACAGATACGCAGTATTTT.

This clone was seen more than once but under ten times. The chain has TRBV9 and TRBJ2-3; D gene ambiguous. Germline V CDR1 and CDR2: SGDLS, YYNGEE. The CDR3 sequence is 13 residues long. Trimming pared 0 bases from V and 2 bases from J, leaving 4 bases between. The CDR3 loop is CASSVEVTDTQYF. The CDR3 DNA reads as TGTGCCAGCAGCGTAGAAGTCACAGATACGCAGTATTTT.

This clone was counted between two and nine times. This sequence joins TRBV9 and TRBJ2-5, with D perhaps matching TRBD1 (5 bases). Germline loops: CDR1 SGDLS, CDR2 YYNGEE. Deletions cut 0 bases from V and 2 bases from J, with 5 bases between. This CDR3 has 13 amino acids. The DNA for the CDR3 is TGTGCCAGCAGCGTAGAGGGGCAAGAGACCCAGTACTTC. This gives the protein CASSVEGQETQYF.

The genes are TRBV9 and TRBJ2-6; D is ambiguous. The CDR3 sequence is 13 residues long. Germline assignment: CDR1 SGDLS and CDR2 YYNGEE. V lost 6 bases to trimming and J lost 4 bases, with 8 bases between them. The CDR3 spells CASTGGGANVLTF. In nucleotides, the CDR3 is TGTGCCAGCACCGGTGGAGGGGCCAACGTCCTGACTTTC.

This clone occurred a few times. CDR3 nucleotides: TGTGCCAGCAGCTTAGGAGGGTACGAGCAGTACTTC. Encoded protein: CASSLGGYEQYF. The chain is built from TRBV13 and TRBJ2-7; no reliable D call. V was trimmed by 0 bases and J by 4 bases, leaving 4 bases between them. Germline loops: CDR1 PRHDT, CDR2 FYEKMQ (reference sequence). The CDR3 has 12 amino acids.

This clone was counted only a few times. The CDR3 spells CASSPQGDTQYF. CDR3 nucleotides: TGTGCCAGCAGCCCACAGGGGGATACGCAGTATTTT. The chain joins TRBV28 to TRBJ2-3; 7 positions match TRBD1. CDR1 and CDR2 (germline): MDHEN, SYDVKM. The V and J ends lost 6 bases and 6 bases, in that order; junction bases with no gene match: 3. This CDR3 comprises 12 residues.

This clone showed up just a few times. The CDR3 sequence is CASSFTAYGYTF. CDR3 in DNA: TGCGCCAGCAGCTTTACAGCCTATGGCTACACCTTC. The genes are TRBV5-1 and TRBJ1-2; D uncertain. The CDR3 is made up of 12 amino acids. The germline V gene has CDR1 SGHRS and CDR2 YFSETQ. The V end was cut by 2 bases, the J end by 4 bases, with 6 bases between.

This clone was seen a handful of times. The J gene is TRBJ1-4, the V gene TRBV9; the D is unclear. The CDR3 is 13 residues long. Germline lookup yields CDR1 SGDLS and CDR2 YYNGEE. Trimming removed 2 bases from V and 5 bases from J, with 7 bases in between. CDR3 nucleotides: TGTGCCAGCAGCGTCGGGATCAATGAAAAACTGTTTTTT. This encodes CASSVGINEKLFF. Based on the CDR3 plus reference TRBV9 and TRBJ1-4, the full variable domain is DSGVTQTPKHLITATGQRVTLRCSPRSGDLSVYWYQQSLDQGLQFLIQYYNGEERAKGNILERFSAQQFPDLHSELNLSSLELGDSALYFCASSVGINEKLFFGSGTQLSVL.

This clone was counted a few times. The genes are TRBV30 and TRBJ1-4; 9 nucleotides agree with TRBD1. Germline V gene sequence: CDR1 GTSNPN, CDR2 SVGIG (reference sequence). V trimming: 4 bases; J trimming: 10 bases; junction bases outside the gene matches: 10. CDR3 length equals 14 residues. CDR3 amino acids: CAWTRGTGTGKLFF. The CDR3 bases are TGTGCCTGGACCCGGGGGACAGGGACAGGAAAACTGTTTTTT.

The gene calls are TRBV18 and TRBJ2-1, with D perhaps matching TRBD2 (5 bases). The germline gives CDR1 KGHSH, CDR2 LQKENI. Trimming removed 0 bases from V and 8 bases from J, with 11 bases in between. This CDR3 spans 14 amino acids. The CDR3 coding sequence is TGTGCCAGCTCACCACCTCTGCCAGCGGATGAGCAGTTCTTC. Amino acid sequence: CASSPPLPADEQFF. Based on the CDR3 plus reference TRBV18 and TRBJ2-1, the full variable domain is NAGVMQNPRHLVRRRGQEARLRCSPMKGHSHVYWYRQLPEEGLKFMVYLQKENIIDESGMPKERFSAEFPKEGPSILRIQQVVRGDSAAYFCASSPPLPADEQFFGPGTRLTVL.

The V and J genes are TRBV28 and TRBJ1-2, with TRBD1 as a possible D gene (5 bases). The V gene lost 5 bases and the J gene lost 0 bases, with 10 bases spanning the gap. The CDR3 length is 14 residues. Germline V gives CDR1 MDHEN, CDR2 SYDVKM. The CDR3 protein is CASSLAQANYGYTF. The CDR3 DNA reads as TGTGCCAGCAGTCTCGCACAGGCTAACTATGGCTACACCTTC.

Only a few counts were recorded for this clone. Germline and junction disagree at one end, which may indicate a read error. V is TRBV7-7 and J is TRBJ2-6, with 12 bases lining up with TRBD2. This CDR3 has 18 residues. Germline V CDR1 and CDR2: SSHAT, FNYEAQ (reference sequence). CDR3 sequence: CASSPRLAGVAGANVLTF. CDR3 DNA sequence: TGTGCTAGCAGCCCCCGACTAGCGGGAGTGGCCGGGGCCAACGTCCTGACTTTC.

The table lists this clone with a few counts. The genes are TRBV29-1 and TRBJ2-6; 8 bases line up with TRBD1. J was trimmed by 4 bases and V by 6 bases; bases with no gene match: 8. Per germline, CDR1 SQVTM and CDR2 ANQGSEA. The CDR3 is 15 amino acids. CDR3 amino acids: CSVYGQGAGANVLTF. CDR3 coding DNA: TGCAGCGTCTACGGTCAGGGGGCGGGGGCCAACGTCCTGACTTTC. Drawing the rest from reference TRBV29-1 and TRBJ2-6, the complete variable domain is SAVISQKPSRDICQRGTSLTIQCQVDSQVTMMFWYRQQPGQSLTLIATANQGSEATYESGFVIDKFPISRPNLTFSTLTVSNMSPEDSSIYLCSVYGQGAGANVLTFGAGSRLTVL.

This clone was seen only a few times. The CDR3 DNA reads TGCGCCAGCAGCTTAGGGCCTACCAATAACAATGAGCAGTTCTTC. Protein sequence: CASSLGPTNNNEQFF. V is TRBV5-1 and J is TRBJ2-1; D is unclear. Germline assignment: CDR1 SGHRS and CDR2 YFSETQ. The CDR3 length is 15 residues. V lost 2 bases to trimming and J lost 5 bases, with 14 bases between them.

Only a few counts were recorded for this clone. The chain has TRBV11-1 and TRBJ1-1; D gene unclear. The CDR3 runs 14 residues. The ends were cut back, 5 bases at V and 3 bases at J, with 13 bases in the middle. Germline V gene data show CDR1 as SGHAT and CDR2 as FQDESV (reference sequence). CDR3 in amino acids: CASSPGRSHTEAFF. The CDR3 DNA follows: TGTGCCAGCAGCCCAGGTCGCTCTCACACTGAAGCTTTCTTT.

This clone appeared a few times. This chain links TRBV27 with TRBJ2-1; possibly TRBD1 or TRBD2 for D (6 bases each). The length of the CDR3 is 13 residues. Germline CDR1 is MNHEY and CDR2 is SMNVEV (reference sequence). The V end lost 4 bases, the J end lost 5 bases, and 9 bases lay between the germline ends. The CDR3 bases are TGTGCCAGCAGTTACAGGGAGGACAATGAGCAGTTCTTC. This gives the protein CASSYREDNEQFF.

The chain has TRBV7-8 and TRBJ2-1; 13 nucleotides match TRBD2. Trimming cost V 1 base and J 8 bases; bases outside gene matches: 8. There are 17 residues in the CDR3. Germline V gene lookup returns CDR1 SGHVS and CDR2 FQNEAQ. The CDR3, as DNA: TGTGCCAGCAGCTTAGACTCCGGGACTAGCGGGAACTATGAGCAGTTCTTC. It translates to CASSLDSGTSGNYEQFF.

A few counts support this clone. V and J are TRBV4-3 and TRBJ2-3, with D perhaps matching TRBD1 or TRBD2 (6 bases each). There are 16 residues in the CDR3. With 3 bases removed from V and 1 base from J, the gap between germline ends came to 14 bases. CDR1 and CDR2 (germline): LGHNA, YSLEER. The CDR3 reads CASSQNGGAGTDTQYF. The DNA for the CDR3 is TGCGCCAGCAGCCAGAACGGGGGCGCTGGCACAGATACGCAGTATTTT.

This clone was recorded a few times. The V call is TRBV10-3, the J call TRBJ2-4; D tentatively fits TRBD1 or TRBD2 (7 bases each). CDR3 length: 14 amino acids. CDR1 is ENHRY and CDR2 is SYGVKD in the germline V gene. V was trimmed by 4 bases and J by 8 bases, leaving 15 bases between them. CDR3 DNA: TGTGCCATCAGTGCCGACAGGGAGGGGTACATTCAGTACTTC. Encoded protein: CAISADREGYIQYF.

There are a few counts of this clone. The CDR3 loop reads CSATDSTNQPQHF. The CDR3 DNA sequence: TGCAGCGCAACCGACAGTACCAATCAGCCCCAGCATTTT. The chain is built from TRBV29-1 and TRBJ1-5; tentative D call: TRBD1 (5 bases). Deletions cut 7 bases from V and 3 bases from J, with 13 bases between. Germline-derived CDR1 and CDR2 are SQVTM and ANQGSEA. This CDR3 has 13 amino acids.

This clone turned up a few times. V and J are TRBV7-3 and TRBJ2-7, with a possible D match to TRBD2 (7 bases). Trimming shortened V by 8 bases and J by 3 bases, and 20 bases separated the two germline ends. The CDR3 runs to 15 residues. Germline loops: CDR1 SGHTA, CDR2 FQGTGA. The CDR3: CASASGRGAYYEQYF. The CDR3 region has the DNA TGTGCCAGCGCTTCTGGACGGGGGGCCTACTACGAGCAGTACTTC.

The CDR3 here is CSGQGYYGYTF. The CDR3 DNA reads TGCAGCGGTCAGGGCTACTATGGCTACACCTTC. The chain is built from TRBV29-1 and TRBJ1-2, with D possibly TRBD1 on 5 matching bases. V dropped 7 bases and J dropped 3 bases, with 9 bases sitting between them. The CDR3 sequence is 11 residues long. Germline CDR1 is SQVTM and CDR2 is ANQGSEA. The full variable domain, rest sourced from reference TRBV29-1 and TRBJ1-2, is SAVISQKPSRDICQRGTSLTIQCQVDSQVTMMFWYRQQPGQSLTLIATANQGSEATYESGFVIDKFPISRPNLTFSTLTVSNMSPEDSSIYLCSGQGYYGYTFGSGTRLTVV.

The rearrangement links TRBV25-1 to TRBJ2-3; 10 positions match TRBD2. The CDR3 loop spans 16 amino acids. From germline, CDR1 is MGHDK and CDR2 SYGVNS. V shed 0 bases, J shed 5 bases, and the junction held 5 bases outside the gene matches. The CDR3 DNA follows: TGTGCCAGCAGTGAATACGAGCGGGAGGGCCTAGATACGCAGTATTTT. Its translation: CASSEYEREGLDTQYF.

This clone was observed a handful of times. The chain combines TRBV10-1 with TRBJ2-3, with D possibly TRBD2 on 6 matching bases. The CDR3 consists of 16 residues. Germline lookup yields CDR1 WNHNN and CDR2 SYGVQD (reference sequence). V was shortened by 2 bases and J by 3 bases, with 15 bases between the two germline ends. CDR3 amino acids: CASSEGVGTRTDTQYF. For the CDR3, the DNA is TGCGCCAGCAGTGAGGGAGTCGGGACTCGAACAGATACGCAGTATTTT.

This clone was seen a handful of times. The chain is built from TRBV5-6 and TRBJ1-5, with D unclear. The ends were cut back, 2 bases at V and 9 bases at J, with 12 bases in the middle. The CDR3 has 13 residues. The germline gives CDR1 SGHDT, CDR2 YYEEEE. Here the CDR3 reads CASSLGPGPPQHF. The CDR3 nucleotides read TGTGCCAGCAGCTTAGGGCCTGGGCCGCCCCAGCATTTT.

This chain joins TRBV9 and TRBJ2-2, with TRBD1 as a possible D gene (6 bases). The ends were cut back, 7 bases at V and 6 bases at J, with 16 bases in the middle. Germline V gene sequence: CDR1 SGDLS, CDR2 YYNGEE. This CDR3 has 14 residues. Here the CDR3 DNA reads TGTGCCAGCGCCCGGGACACCCCTCCCGGGGAGCTGTTTTTT. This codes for CASARDTPPGELFF.